The 6 T cell receptor beta chains presented below share a single source sample, sequenced in a study of response to subunit inactivated influenza vaccine. A single record per CDR3 protein comes from TCRdb applying MiXCR to the RT-PCR reads. This table holds approximately 520,000 distinct CDR3 sequences, 25% found once. This material consisted of CD4+ T cells sorted from PBMCs, taken about 5 days after vaccination. These receptors all stem from a man aged 45-65 years who received an inactivated influenza vaccine.

V is TRBV7-9 and J is TRBJ1-4; D unclear. Trimming took 1 base from V and 8 from J, leaving 14 bases between them. Germline V gene data show CDR1 as SEHNR and CDR2 as FQNEAQ (reference sequence). The CDR3 runs 15 residues. The CDR3 region is CASSLGQDNYEKLFF. As DNA, the CDR3 is TGTGCCAGCAGCTTAGGACAAGACAATTACGAAAAACTGTTTTTT.

This clonotype was detected a few times. This chain uses TRBV6-1 with TRBJ2-2, with D maybe TRBD2 (6 bases). V was clipped by 10 bases and J by 1 base, with 16 bases between them. CDR3 length equals 15 residues. Germline lookup yields CDR1 MNHNS and CDR2 SASEGT. In DNA form, the CDR3 reads TGTGCCACCACCCCCGGGACTGGGAACACCGGGGAGCTGTTTTTT. Its protein product is CATTPGTGNTGELFF.

This chain links TRBV7-2 with TRBJ1-2; a weak D match, TRBD1 (6 bases). Germline V CDR1 and CDR2: SGHTA, FQGNSA. V was trimmed by 3 bases and J by 4 bases, leaving 12 bases between them. CDR3 length equals 14 residues. CDR3 nucleotides: TGTGCCAGCAGCTTCGGCGGGGGCGGCTATGGCTACACCTTC. It yields the protein CASSFGGGGYGYTF. Full variable domain (remainder filled in from reference TRBV7-2 and TRBJ1-2): GAGVSQSPSNKVTEKGKDVELRCDPISGHTALYWYRQSLGQGLEFLIYFQGNSAPDKSGLPSDRFSAERTGGSVSTLTIQRTQQEDSAVYLCASSFGGGGYGYTFGSGTRLTVV.

This clonotype was seen only a few times. The chain is built from TRBV4-1 and TRBJ2-2; D call uncertain. The CDR3 loop spans 17 amino acids. Germline-derived CDR1 and CDR2 are MGHRA and YSYEKL. Trimming shortened V by 4 bases and J by 4 bases, and 19 bases separated the two germline ends. Here the CDR3 reads CASSLSGVQVSTGELFF. Here the CDR3 DNA reads TGCGCCAGCAGCCTCTCTGGCGTCCAAGTTTCCACCGGGGAGCTGTTTTTT.

This chain joins TRBV5-1 and TRBJ2-1, with 10 nucleotides matching TRBD2. Per germline, CDR1 SGHRS and CDR2 YFSETQ. CDR3 length: 16 residues. Germline trimming cut 3 bases from V and 0 bases from J; bases unmatched to any gene: 3. CDR3 sequence: CASSSLAGASYNEQFF. In DNA form, the CDR3 reads TGCGCCAGCAGCTCCCTAGCGGGAGCCTCCTACAATGAGCAGTTCTTC.

The V gene is TRBV12-3 or TRBV12-4, the J gene TRBJ2-7; 9 positions match TRBD2. The length of the CDR3 is 16 residues. V lost 3 bases, J lost 0 bases, and 6 bases stayed unmatched. CDR3 loop: CASSFYSGRGSYEQYF. DNA for the CDR3: TGTGCCAGCAGTTTTTATAGCGGGAGAGGCTCCTACGAGCAGTACTTC.